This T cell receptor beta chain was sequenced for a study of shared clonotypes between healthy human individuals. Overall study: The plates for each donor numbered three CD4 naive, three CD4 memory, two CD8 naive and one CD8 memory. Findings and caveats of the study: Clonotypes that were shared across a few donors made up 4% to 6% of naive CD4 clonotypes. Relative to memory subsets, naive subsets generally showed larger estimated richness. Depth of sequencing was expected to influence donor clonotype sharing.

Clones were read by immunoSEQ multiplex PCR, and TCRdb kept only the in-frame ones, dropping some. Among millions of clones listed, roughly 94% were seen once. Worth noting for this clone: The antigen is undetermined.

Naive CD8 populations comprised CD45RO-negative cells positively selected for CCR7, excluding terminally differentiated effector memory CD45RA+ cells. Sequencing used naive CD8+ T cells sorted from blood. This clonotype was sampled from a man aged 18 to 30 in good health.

The CDR3 DNA reads as TGTGCCAGCAGCTTCGGGACTAGCGCCGACAATGAGCAGTTCTTC. Residues: CASSFGTSADNEQFF. The chain recombines TRBV7-9 with TRBJ2-1; 10 bases are a match to TRBD2. This CDR3 is built from 15 residues. V shed 3 bases and J 5 bases; nucleotides not matched to a gene: 4. Germline V gene data show CDR1 as SEHNR and CDR2 as FQNEAQ (reference sequence).